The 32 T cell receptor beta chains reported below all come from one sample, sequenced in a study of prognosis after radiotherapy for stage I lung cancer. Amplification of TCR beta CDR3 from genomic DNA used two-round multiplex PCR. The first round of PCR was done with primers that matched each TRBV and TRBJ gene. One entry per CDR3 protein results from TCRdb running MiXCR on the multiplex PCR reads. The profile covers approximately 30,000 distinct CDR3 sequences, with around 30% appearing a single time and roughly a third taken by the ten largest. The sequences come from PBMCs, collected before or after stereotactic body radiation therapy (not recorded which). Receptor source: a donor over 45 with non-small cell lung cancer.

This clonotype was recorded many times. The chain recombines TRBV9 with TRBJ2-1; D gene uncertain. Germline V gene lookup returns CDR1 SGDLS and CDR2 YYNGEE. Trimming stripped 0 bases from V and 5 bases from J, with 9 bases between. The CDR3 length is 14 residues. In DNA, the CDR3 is TGTGCCAGCAGCGTAGGAGAAGTGGACAATGAGCAGTTCTTC. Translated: CASSVGEVDNEQFF.

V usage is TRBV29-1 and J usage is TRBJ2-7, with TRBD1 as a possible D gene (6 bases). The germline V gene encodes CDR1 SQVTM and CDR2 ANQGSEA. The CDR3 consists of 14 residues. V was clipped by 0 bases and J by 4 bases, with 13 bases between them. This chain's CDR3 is CSVEEDSPGYEQYF. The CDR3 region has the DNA TGCAGCGTTGAAGAGGACAGCCCAGGGTACGAGCAGTACTTC.

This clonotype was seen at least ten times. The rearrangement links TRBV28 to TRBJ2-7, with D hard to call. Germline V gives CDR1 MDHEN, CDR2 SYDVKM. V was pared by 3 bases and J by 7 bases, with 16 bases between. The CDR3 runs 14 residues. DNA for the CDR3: TGTGCCAGCAGTTTCGCAGGCACGAGTGATGAGCAGTACTTC. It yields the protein CASSFAGTSDEQYF.

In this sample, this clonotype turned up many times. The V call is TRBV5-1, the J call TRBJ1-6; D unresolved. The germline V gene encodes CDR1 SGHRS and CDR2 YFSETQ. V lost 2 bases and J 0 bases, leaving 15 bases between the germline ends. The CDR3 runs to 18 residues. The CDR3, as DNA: TGCGCCAGCAGCTTTACCGGGTCACTACTCTCCTATAATTCACCCCTCCACTTT. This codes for CASSFTGSLLSYNSPLHF. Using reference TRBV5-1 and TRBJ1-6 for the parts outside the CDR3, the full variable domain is KAGVTQTPRYLIKTRGQQVTLSCSPISGHRSVSWYQQTPGQGLQFLFEYFSETQRNKGNFPGRFSGRQFSNSRSEMNVSTLELGDSALYLCASSFTGSLLSYNSPLHFGNGTRLTVT.

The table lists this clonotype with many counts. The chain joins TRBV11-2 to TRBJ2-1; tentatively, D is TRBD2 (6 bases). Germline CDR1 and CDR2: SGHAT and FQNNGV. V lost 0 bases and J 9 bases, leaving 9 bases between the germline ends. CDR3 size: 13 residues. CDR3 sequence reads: CASSLDKRAEQFF. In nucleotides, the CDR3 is TGTGCCAGCAGCTTAGATAAGCGGGCTGAGCAGTTCTTC.

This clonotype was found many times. As DNA, the CDR3 is TGCGCCAGCAGCTTGGCTGGGGGCGGAACCTACGAGCAGTACTTC. As protein: CASSLAGGGTYEQYF. The rearrangement joins TRBV5-1 to TRBJ2-7; D might be TRBD1 (6 bases). V lost 0 bases and J 2 bases, leaving 12 bases between the germline ends. The CDR3 sequence is 15 residues long. Germline V gives CDR1 SGHRS, CDR2 YFSETQ.

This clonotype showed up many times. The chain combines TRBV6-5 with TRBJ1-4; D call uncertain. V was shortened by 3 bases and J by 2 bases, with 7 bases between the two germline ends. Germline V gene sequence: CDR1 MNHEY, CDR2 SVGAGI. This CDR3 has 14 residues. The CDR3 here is CASSYSRTNEKLFF. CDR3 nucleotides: TGTGCCAGCAGTTATAGCAGGACTAATGAAAAACTGTTTTTT.

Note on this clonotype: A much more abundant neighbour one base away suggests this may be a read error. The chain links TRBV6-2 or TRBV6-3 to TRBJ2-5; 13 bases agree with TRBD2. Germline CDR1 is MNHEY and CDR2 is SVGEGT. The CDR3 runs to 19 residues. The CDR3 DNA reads TGTGCCAGCAGACACGAACTAGGGACTAGCGGGATAAAGGAAGATACCCAGTACTTC. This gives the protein CASRHELGTSGIKEDTQYF.

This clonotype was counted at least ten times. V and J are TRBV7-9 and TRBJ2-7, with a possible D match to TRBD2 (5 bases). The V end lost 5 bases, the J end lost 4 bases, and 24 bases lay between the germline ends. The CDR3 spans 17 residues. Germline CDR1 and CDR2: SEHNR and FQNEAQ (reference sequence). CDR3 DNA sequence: TGTGCCAGCAGCGTTTGGCCCGACCCGCGGGCCCTATACGAGCAGTACTTC. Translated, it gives CASSVWPDPRALYEQYF.

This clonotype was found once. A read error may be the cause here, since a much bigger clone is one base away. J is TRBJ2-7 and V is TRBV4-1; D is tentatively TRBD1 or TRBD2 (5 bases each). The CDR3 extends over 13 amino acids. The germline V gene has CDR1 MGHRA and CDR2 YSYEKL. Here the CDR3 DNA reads TGCGCCAGCAGCCAAGATTGGGACCTACATGAGGACTTC. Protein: CASSQDWDLHEDF.

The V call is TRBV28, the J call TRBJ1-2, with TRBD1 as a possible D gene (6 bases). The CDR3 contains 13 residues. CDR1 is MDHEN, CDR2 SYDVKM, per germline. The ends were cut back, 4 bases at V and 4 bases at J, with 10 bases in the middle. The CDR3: CASSSGQFYGYTF. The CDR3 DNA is TGTGCCAGCAGTTCCGGACAGTTCTATGGCTACACCTTC.

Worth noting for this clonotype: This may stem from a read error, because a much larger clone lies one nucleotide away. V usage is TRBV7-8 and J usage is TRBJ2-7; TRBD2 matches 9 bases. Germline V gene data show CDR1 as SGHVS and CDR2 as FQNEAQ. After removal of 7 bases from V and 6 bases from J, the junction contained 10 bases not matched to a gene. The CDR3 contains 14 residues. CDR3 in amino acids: CASIAGGRAPEQYF. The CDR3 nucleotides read TGTGCCAGCATCGCGGGCGGGAGGGCCCCCGAGCAGTACTTC. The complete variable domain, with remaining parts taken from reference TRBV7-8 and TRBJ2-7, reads GAGVSQSPRYKVAKRGQDVALRCDPISGHVSLFWYQQALGQGPEFLTYFQNEAQLDKSGLPSDRFFAERPEGSVSTLKIQRTQQEDSAVYLCASIAGGRAPEQYFGPGTRLTVT.

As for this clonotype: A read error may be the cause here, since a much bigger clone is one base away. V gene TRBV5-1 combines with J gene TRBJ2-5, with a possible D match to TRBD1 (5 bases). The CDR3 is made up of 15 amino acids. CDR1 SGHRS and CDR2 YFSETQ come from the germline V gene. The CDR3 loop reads CASSLPETVQENQYF. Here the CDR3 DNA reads TGCGCCAGCAGCCTCCCCGAGACAGTTCAAGAGAACCAGTACTTC.

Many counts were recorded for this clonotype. The CDR3 DNA reads TGTGCCAGCAGCCAAGATTTAAGAGGGGAGCAGTTCTTC. It yields the protein CASSQDLRGEQFF. J is TRBJ2-1 and V is TRBV14, with a tentative D call TRBD2 (5 bases). The V end lost 0 bases, the J end lost 10 bases, and 10 bases lay between the germline ends. Germline CDR1 is SGHDN and CDR2 is FVKESK. The CDR3 consists of 13 residues.

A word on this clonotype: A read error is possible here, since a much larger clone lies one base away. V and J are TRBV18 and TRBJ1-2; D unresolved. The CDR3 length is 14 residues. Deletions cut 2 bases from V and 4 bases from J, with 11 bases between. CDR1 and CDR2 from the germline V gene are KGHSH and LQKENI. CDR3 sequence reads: CASSPAENSYGYTF. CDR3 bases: TGTGCCAGCTCACCAGCCGAGAATAGCTATGGCTACACCTTC.

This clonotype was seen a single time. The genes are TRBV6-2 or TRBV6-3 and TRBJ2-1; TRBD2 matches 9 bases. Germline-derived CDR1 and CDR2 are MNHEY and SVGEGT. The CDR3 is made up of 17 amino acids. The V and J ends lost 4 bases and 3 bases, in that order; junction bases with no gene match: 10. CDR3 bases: TGTGCCAGCAGTTGCTCGATTGCTAGCGGGGTCTACAATGAGCAGTTCTTC. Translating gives CASSCSIASGVYNEQFF.

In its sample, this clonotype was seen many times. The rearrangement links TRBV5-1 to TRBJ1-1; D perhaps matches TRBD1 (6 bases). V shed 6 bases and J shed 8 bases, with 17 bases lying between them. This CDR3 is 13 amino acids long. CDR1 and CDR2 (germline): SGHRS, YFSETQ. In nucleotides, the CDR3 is TGCGCCAGCACCGAACCACCCGGGACAGAAGCTTTCTTT. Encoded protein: CASTEPPGTEAFF. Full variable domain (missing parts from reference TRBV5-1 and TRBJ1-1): KAGVTQTPRYLIKTRGQQVTLSCSPISGHRSVSWYQQTPGQGLQFLFEYFSETQRNKGNFPGRFSGRQFSNSRSEMNVSTLELGDSALYLCASTEPPGTEAFFGQGTRLTVV.

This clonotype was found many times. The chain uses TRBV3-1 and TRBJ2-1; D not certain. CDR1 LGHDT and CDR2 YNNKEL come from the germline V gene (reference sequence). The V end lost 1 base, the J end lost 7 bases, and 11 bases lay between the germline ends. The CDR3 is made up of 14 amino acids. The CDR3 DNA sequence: TGTGCCAGCAGCCAAGGCCCCCCTAGGAATGAGCAGTTCTTC. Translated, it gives CASSQGPPRNEQFF.

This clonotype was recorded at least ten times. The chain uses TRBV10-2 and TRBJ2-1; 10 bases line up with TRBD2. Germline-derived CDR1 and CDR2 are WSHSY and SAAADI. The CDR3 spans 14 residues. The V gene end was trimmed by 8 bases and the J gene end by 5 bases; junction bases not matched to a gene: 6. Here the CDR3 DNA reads TGCGCCAGCCTTACTAGCGGGGTAAACAATGAGCAGTTCTTC. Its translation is CASLTSGVNNEQFF.

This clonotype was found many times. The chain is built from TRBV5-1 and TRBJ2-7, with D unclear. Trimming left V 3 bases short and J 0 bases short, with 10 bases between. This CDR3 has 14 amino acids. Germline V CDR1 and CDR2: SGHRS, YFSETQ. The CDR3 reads CASSWVQSSYEQYF. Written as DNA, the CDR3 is TGCGCCAGCAGCTGGGTCCAAAGCTCCTACGAGCAGTACTTC.

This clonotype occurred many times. CDR3 region: CASGYSTGELFF. CDR3 bases: TGTGCTAGTGGTTACTCAACCGGGGAGCTGTTTTTT. The chain links TRBV12-5 to TRBJ2-2, with D unclear. The CDR3 covers 12 residues. Trimming shortened V by 4 bases and J by 5 bases, and 5 bases separated the two germline ends. Germline V lookup: CDR1 LGHNT, CDR2 FRNRAP. Full variable domain (remainder filled in from reference TRBV12-5 and TRBJ2-2): DARVTQTPRHKVTEMGQEVTMRCQPILGHNTVFWYRQTMMQGLELLAYFRNRAPLDDSGMPKDRFSAEMPDATLATLKIQPSEPRDSAVYFCASGYSTGELFFGEGSRLTVL.

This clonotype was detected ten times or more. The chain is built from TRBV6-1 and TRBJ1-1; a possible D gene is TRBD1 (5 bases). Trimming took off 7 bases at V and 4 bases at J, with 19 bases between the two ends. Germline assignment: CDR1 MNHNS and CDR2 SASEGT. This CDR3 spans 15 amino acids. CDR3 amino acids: CASTHQRGGSTEAFF. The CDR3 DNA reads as TGTGCCAGCACCCACCAAAGGGGTGGGTCCACTGAAGCTTTCTTT.

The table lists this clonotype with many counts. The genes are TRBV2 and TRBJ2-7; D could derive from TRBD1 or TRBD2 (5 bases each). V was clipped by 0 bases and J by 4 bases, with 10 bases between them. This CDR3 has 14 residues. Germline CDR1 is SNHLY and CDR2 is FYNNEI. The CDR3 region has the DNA TGTGCCAGCAGTGAAGCACCGGGACGATACGAGCAGTACTTC. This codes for CASSEAPGRYEQYF.

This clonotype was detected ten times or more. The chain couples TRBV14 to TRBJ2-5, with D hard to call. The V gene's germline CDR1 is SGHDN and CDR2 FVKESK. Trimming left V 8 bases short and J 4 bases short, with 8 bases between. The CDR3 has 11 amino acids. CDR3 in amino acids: CASGWGETQYF. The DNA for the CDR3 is TGTGCCAGCGGGTGGGGAGAGACCCAGTACTTC.

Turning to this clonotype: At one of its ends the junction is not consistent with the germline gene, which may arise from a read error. CDR3 in DNA: TGTGCCATCAGTTTGTGGGACAGCTATGGCTACACCTTC. This codes for CAISLWDSYGYTF. V and J are TRBV12-3 or TRBV12-4 and TRBJ1-2, with 7 nucleotides matching TRBD1. This CDR3 has 13 amino acids.

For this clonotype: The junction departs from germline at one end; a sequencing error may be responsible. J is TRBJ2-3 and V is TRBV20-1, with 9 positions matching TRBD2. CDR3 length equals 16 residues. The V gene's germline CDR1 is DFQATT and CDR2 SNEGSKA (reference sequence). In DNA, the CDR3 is TGCAGTGCTAGAGATTTCTGGCGGGAGGGCACAGATACACAGTATTTT. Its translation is CSARDFWREGTDTQYF.

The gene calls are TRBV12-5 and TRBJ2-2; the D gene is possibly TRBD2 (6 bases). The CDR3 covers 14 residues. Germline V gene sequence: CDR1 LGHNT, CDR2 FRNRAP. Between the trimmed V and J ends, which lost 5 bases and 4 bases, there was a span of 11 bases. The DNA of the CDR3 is TGTGCTAGTGGTCGTGGGGGGACCACCGGGGAGCTGTTTTTT. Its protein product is CASGRGGTTGELFF.

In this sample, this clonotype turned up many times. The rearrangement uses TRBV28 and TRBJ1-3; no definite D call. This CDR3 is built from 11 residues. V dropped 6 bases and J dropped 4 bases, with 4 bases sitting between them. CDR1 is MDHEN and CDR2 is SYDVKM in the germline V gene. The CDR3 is CASSPGNTIYF. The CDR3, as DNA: TGTGCCAGCAGCCCCGGAAACACCATATATTTT.

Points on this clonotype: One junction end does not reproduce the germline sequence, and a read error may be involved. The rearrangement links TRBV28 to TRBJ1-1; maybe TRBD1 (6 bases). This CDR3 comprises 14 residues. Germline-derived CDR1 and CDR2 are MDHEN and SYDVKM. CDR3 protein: CASTLSGEEVGAFF. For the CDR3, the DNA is TGTGCCAGCACCCTTTCAGGGGAGGAGGTTGGTGCTTTCTTC.

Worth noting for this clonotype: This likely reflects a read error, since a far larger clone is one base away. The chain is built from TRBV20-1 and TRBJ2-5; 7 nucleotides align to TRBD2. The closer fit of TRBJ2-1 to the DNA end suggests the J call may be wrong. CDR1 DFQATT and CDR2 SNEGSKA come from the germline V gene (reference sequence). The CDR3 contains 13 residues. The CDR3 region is CSAMTTSDNEQFF. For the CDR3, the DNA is TGCAGTGCTATGACCACTAGCGACAATGAGCAGTTCTTC.

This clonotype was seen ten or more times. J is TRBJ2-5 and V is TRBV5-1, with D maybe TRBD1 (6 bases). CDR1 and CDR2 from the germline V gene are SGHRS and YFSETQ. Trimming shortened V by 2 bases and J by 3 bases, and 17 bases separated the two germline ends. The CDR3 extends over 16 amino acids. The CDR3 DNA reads TGCGCCAGCAGCTTTATCCCCGGGACAACTAAAGAGACCCAGTACTTC. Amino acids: CASSFIPGTTKETQYF. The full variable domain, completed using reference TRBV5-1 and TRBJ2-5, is KAGVTQTPRYLIKTRGQQVTLSCSPISGHRSVSWYQQTPGQGLQFLFEYFSETQRNKGNFPGRFSGRQFSNSRSEMNVSTLELGDSALYLCASSFIPGTTKETQYFGPGTRLLVL.

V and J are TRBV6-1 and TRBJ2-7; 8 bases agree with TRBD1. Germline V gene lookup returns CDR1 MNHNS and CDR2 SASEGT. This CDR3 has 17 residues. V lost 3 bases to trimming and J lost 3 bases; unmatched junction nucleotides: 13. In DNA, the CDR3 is TGTGCCAGCAGTGAGGGATTGCCTGGACAGGGAGTCTACGAGCAGTACTTC. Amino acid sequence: CASSEGLPGQGVYEQYF.